The clone carrying this T cell receptor (beta chain) appeared a single time. Its specificity is not known. The sample originates from a study of OX40 agonist ivuxolimab in advanced cancers. Study-level findings and limits: By week 6 at 0.1 to 3.0 mg/kg, blood CD4+ and CD8+ T cells had expanded clonally.

The assay was immunoSEQ multiplex PCR, and TCRdb's table has in-frame clones only and misses some. The table lists 100,000 or so clones, around 95% of them singletons, with 2% in the top ten. The ends were cut back, 5 bases at V and 7 bases at J, with 9 bases in the middle. Germline CDR1 and CDR2: SGHAT and FQNNGV. The CDR3 contains 12 residues. The sequencing used CD4+ or CD8+ T cells sorted from blood, collected in a trial of the OX40 agonist ivuxolimab. The chain is built from TRBV11-2 and TRBJ2-1, with D unclear. The sequence was collected from an adult with an advanced solid tumor such as melanoma, head and neck, liver or kidney cancer. CDR3 bases: TGTGCCAGCAGCCGACAAGGGAATGAGCAGTTCTTC. Protein: CASSRQGNEQFF.